The 21 T cell receptor beta chains presented below share a single source sample, sequenced in a study of blood T cell repertoires in COVID-19. Produced via immunoSEQ multiplex PCR; TCRdb's table is partial and in-frame only. Of 250,000 to 350,000 clones listed, roughly 90% are singletons. The sample comprised peripheral blood. The origin of the receptors is a woman in her twenties or thirties with COVID-19, enrolled during active disease.

The chain joins TRBV21-1 to TRBJ2-7; TRBD2 is the table's D call, not checked against the DNA. TRBV21-1 is a pseudogene. This CDR3 has 12 amino acids. As DNA, the CDR3 is TGTGCCAGCAGCAAAGCGCGTGAGGAGCAGTACTTC. Translating it yields CASSKAREEQYF.

This chain joins TRBV12-3 or TRBV12-4 and TRBJ1-1; D perhaps matches TRBD1 (6 bases). The CDR3 length is 11 residues. Trimming cost V 6 bases and J 8 bases, with 10 bases left between them. The CDR3, as DNA: TGTGCCAGCAGGCCAGGGGACGAAGCTTTCTTT. Its protein product is CASRPGDEAFF.

As concerns this clone: This specimen includes other DNA sequences encoding the same CDR3. The chain joins TRBV7-9 to TRBJ1-1; D possibly corresponds to TRBD1 (5 bases). V was shortened by 3 bases and J by 0 bases, with 5 bases between the two germline ends. The germline V gene has CDR1 SEHNR and CDR2 FQNEAQ (reference sequence). The CDR3 spans 13 residues. The CDR3 DNA sequence: TGTGCCAGCAGCTTGACAGTGAACACTGAAGCTTTCTTT. As protein: CASSLTVNTEAFF.

The rearrangement uses TRBV2 and TRBJ1-2; tentative D call: TRBD1 (5 bases). The V end was cut by 7 bases, the J end by 0 bases, with 6 bases between. CDR3 length: 12 amino acids. The germline gives CDR1 SNHLY, CDR2 FYNNEI. CDR3 protein: CASTTANYGYTF. The CDR3 DNA reads as TGTGCCAGCACGACAGCTAACTATGGCTACACCTTC.

The chain is built from TRBV3-1 (or the pseudogene TRBV3-2) and TRBJ1-1, with D unresolved. V lost 5 bases and J 11 bases, leaving 15 bases between the germline ends. The germline CDR1 and CDR2 sequences are LGHDT and YNNKEL (reference sequence). The CDR3 runs to 12 residues. The CDR3 loop is CASSFGRVSAFF. The CDR3 DNA reads as TGTGCCAGCAGCTTCGGGAGGGTGAGTGCTTTCTTT.

The count of this clone is one. The rearrangement uses TRBV7-9 and TRBJ1-2; D gene unclear. The CDR3 is made up of 14 amino acids. Germline V CDR1 and CDR2: SEHNR, FQNEAQ (reference sequence). V dropped 6 bases and J dropped 12 bases, with 23 bases sitting between them. CDR3 sequence: CASSHTHDPMSDTF. The CDR3 DNA sequence: TGTGCCAGCAGTCACACCCATGACCCTATGAGCGACACCTTC. Drawing the rest from reference TRBV7-9 and TRBJ1-2, the complete variable domain is DTGVSQNPRHKITKRGQNVTFRCDPISEHNRLYWYRQTLGQGPEFLTYFQNEAQLEKSRLLSDRFSAERPKGSFSTLEIQRTEQGDSAMYLCASSHTHDPMSDTFGSGTRLTVV.

The rearrangement links TRBV15 to TRBJ1-5, with D perhaps TRBD1 (5 bases). The CDR3 loop spans 14 amino acids. Germline V gene sequence: CDR1 LNHNV, CDR2 YYDKDF (reference sequence). The V end was cut by 0 bases, the J end by 4 bases, with 7 bases between. As DNA, the CDR3 is TGTGCCACCAGCAGAGAGGGGCCGAATCAGCCCCAGCATTTT. This translates into CATSREGPNQPQHF.

This chain joins TRBV9 and TRBJ1-2; 11 nucleotides align to TRBD1. The CDR3 is 14 amino acids. Germline CDR1 reads SGDLS; CDR2 reads YYNGEE. V shed 2 bases and J 6 bases; nucleotides not matched to a gene: 3. The CDR3 loop is CASSVPDRGHGYTF. CDR3 sequence (DNA): TGTGCCAGCAGCGTTCCGGACAGGGGGCATGGCTACACCTTC.

The table lists this clone with a count of one. This sequence joins TRBV2 and TRBJ2-5; TRBD1 matches 9 bases. V dropped 1 base and J dropped 7; count of bases not matched to a gene: 10. Germline lookup yields CDR1 SNHLY and CDR2 FYNNEI. CDR3 length: 16 residues. CDR3 in DNA: TGTGCCAGCAGTGAAGAACAGGGGGCTCGTGGAGGGACCCAGTACTTC. Residues: CASSEEQGARGGTQYF.

V and J are TRBV12-5 and TRBJ2-1; TRBD1 is a possible D gene (7 bases). This CDR3 has 14 amino acids. Germline loops: CDR1 LGHNT, CDR2 FRNRAP. With 0 bases removed from V and 8 bases from J, the gap between germline ends came to 11 bases. CDR3 in DNA: TGTGCTAGTGGTTTGGTGCAGGGGGGCGATGAGCAGTTCTTC. Its protein product is CASGLVQGGDEQFF. Variable domain in full (rest from reference TRBV12-5 and TRBJ2-1): DARVTQTPRHKVTEMGQEVTMRCQPILGHNTVFWYRQTMMQGLELLAYFRNRAPLDDSGMPKDRFSAEMPDATLATLKIQPSEPRDSAVYFCASGLVQGGDEQFFGPGTRLTVL.

This clone was seen a few times. The chain employs TRBV28 and TRBJ2-7; TRBD1 matches 10 bases. Germline V lookup: CDR1 MDHEN, CDR2 SYDVKM. The CDR3 runs to 13 residues. After removal of 8 bases from V and 4 bases from J, the junction contained 5 bases not matched to a gene. CDR3 DNA sequence: TGTGCCAGCGGCGGGGACAGGGGTTACGAGCAGTACTTC. Translation gives CASGGDRGYEQYF.

This chain connects TRBV29-1 to TRBJ2-1, with 10 bases identical to TRBD1. V was pared by 3 bases and J by 0 bases, with 8 bases of the junction left unmatched. CDR1 is SQVTM and CDR2 is ANQGSEA in the germline V gene. The CDR3 contains 17 residues. CDR3 residues: CSVDGGQGRSSYNEQFF. For the CDR3, the DNA is TGCAGCGTTGATGGGGGACAGGGGCGAAGCTCCTACAATGAGCAGTTCTTC.

The rearrangement joins TRBV7-8 to TRBJ1-4; possible D gene TRBD1, 5 bases. Germline CDR1 and CDR2: SGHVS and FQNEAQ. The CDR3 has 18 residues. V lost 2 bases to trimming and J lost 3 bases, with 19 bases between them. The CDR3 DNA reads TGTGCCAGCAGCTTAACGGGGGTCCCCGGTCTGGCTAATGAAAAACTGTTTTTT. Translating it yields CASSLTGVPGLANEKLFF.

The chain is built from TRBV6-5 and TRBJ1-2; TRBD1 might be the D (6 bases). Trimming stripped 1 base from V and 8 bases from J, with 11 bases between. This CDR3 contains 13 residues. Germline V CDR1 and CDR2: MNHEY, SVGAGI. CDR3 sequence (DNA): TGTGCCAGCAGTTACTTGGGGGCGGTCGGCTACACCTTC. This gives the protein CASSYLGAVGYTF.

The chain uses TRBV5-8 and TRBJ1-1; D is unclear. The V and J ends lost 4 bases and 1 base respectively, with 14 bases between them. Germline V gene sequence: CDR1 SGHTS, CDR2 YDEGEE. The CDR3 has 15 residues. CDR3 residues: CASSPLGVRNTEAFF. DNA for the CDR3: TGTGCCAGCAGCCCACTCGGGGTGCGGAACACTGAAGCTTTCTTT.

In this sample, this clone turned up a few times. This chain joins TRBV7-2 and TRBJ2-7; tentatively, D is TRBD1 (5 bases). CDR1 and CDR2 (germline): SGHTA, FQGNSA. This CDR3 is built from 16 residues. Trimming cost V 1 base and J 0 bases, with 13 bases left between them. The CDR3, as DNA: TGTGCCAGCAGCTTAGGGGCAGGGCAAAGCTCCTACGAGCAGTACTTC. It translates to CASSLGAGQSSYEQYF.

This rearrangement joins TRBV29-1 to TRBJ2-1; a weak D match, TRBD2 (5 bases). Deletions cut 7 bases from V and 5 bases from J, with 18 bases between. The CDR3 runs 14 residues. The germline gives CDR1 SQVTM, CDR2 ANQGSEA. DNA for the CDR3: TGCAGCGGTTGGTTAGTAGAGGGCCACAATGAGCAGTTCTTC. Its translation is CSGWLVEGHNEQFF.

The chain has TRBV27 and TRBJ1-6; a weak D match, TRBD1 (6 bases). This CDR3 is 18 amino acids long. The germline V and J ends were trimmed by 7 bases and 7 bases, with 26 bases remaining between them. The germline V gene encodes CDR1 MNHEY and CDR2 SMNVEV (reference sequence). Written as DNA, the CDR3 is TGTGCCAGCAACCGAGGGGCAGGGGAACGATATGAGAATTCACCCCTCCACTTT. Translation: CASNRGAGERYENSPLHF.

The V call is TRBV11-2, the J call TRBJ2-5, with D possibly matching TRBD1 (5 bases). V lost 1 base, J lost 5 bases, and 17 bases lay in between. CDR3 size: 16 residues. Germline V gene data show CDR1 as SGHAT and CDR2 as FQNNGV. CDR3 in amino acids: CASSLGWVGAGETQYF. CDR3 coding DNA: TGTGCCAGCAGCTTAGGTTGGGTTGGAGCAGGGGAGACCCAGTACTTC.

V gene TRBV9 combines with J gene TRBJ2-7; TRBD1 agrees at 10 bases. V was clipped by 0 bases and J by 3 bases; unmatched bases: 3. In germline, CDR1 is SGDLS, CDR2 YYNGEE. The CDR3 contains 15 residues. The CDR3 DNA sequence: TGTGCCAGCAGCGTAGGGACAGGGGGGTTCTACGAGCAGTACTTC. Its protein is CASSVGTGGFYEQYF.

The gene calls are TRBV27 and TRBJ1-6; D perhaps matches TRBD1 (5 bases). Germline values: CDR1 MNHEY, CDR2 SMNVEV (reference sequence). CDR3 size: 14 residues. The V end lost 3 bases, the J end lost 8 bases, and 11 bases lay between the germline ends. The chain's CDR3 is CASSFARVDSPLHF. The CDR3 DNA reads TGTGCCAGCAGTTTCGCCAGGGTGGATTCACCCCTCCACTTT.